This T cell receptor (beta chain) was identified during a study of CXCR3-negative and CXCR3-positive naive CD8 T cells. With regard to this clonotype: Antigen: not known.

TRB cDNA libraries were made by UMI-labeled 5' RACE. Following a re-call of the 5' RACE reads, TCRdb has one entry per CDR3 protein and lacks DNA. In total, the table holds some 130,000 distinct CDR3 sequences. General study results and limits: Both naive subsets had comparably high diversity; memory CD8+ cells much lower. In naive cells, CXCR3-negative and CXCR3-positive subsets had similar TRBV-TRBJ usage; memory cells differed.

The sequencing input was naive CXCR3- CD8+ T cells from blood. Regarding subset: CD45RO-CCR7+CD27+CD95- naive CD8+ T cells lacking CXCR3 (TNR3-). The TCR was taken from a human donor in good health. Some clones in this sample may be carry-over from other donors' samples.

CDR3 residues: CASSFRGGIYNEQFF. The chain combines TRBV28 with TRBJ2-1; the D call of TRBD1 rests on TCRdb alone, since no DNA is present to check it. CDR1 is MDHEN and CDR2 is SYDVKM in the germline V gene. CDR3 length: 15 amino acids. The variable domain in full, completed from reference TRBV28 and TRBJ2-1, reads DVKVTQSSRYLVKRTGEKVFLECVQDMDHENMFWYRQDPGLGLRLIYFSYDVKMKEKGDIPEGYSVSREKKERFSLILESASTNQTSMYLCASSFRGGIYNEQFFGPGTRLTVL.